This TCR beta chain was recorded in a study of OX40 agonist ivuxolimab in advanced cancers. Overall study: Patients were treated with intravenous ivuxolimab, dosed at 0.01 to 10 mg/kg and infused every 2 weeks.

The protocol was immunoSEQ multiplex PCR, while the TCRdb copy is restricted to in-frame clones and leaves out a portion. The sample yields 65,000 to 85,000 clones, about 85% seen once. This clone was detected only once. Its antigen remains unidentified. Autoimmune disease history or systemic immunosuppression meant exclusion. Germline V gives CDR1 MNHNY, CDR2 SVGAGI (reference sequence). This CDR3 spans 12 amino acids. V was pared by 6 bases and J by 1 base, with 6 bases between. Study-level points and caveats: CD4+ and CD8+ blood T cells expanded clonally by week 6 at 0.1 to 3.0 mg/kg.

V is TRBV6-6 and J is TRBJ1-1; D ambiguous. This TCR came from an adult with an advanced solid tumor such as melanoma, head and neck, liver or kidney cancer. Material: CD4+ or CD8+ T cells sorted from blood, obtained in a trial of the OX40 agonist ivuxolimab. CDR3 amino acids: CASRPPNTEAFF. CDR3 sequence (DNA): TGTGCCAGCAGGCCCCCGAACACTGAAGCTTTCTTT.